Below, 10 T cell receptor beta chains from the same sample are listed, as sequenced in a study of CD8 T cells in Susac syndrome. It was with random hexamers that about 0.45 to 1 ug RNA was reverse transcribed. MiXCR, applied by TCRdb to the immunoSEQ multiplex PCR reads, yields one record per CDR3 protein. Here the sample spans 120,000 or so distinct CDR3 sequences, roughly 94% being singletons. The specimen sequenced was CD4+ T cells from PBMCs. These receptors came from a human donor in good health.

V and J are TRBV5-1 and TRBJ2-6; TRBD1 is a possible D gene (5 bases). The germline CDR1 and CDR2 sequences are SGHRS and YFSETQ. V was shortened by 3 bases and J by 3 bases, with 10 bases between the two germline ends. The CDR3 has 15 amino acids. CDR3 bases: TGCGCCAGCAGCTCAATTAGGGGTGGGGCCAACGTCCTGACTTTC. Protein: CASSSIRGGANVLTF.

The chain links TRBV27 to TRBJ2-1; D uncertain. V was trimmed by 5 bases and J by 6 bases, leaving 17 bases between them. The CDR3 sequence is 15 residues long. Germline CDR1 reads MNHEY; CDR2 reads SMNVEV (reference sequence). CDR3 protein: CASSLGALAFNEQFF. The CDR3 coding sequence is TGTGCCAGCAGTCTAGGAGCATTGGCCTTCAATGAGCAGTTCTTC.

CDR3 sequence: CASSLNEGNTIYF. CDR3 sequence (DNA): TGTGCCAGCAGCCTAAACGAAGGAAACACCATATATTTT. The rearrangement links TRBV7-3 to TRBJ1-3; D gene unclear. Trimming took off 5 bases at V and 4 bases at J, with 9 bases between the two ends. The CDR3 loop spans 13 amino acids. Germline assignment: CDR1 SGHTA and CDR2 FQGTGA. The whole variable domain, filled in from reference TRBV7-3 and TRBJ1-3, reads GAGVSQTPSNKVTEKGKYVELRCDPISGHTALYWYRQSLGQGPEFLIYFQGTGAADDSGLPNDRFFAVRPEGSVSTLKIQRTERGDSAVYLCASSLNEGNTIYFGEGSWLTVV.

This chain joins TRBV4-3 and TRBJ1-4; TRBD1 aligns across 10 bases. Germline-derived CDR1 and CDR2 are LGHNA and YSLEER. The junction had 0 bases not matched to a gene; V was cut back by 1 base and J by 7 bases. The CDR3 covers 14 residues. The DNA of the CDR3 is TGCGCCAGCAGCCAAGGACAGGGGGCTGAAAAACTGTTTTTT. This encodes CASSQGQGAEKLFF.

This chain uses TRBV28 with TRBJ2-7; TRBD1 matches 8 bases. J lost 0 bases, V lost 6 bases, and 4 bases had no gene match. CDR3 length: 14 amino acids. Germline assignment: CDR1 MDHEN and CDR2 SYDVKM. CDR3 DNA: TGTGCCAGCAGGGGGACAGGCTTCTCCTACGAGCAGTACTTC. It encodes CASRGTGFSYEQYF.

In regard to this clonotype: One end of the junction varies from germline; a read error may be responsible. V gene TRBV12-3 or TRBV12-4 combines with J gene TRBJ1-1; a weak D match, TRBD1 (5 bases). The CDR3 length is 12 residues. The CDR3 bases are TGTGCCAGCAGTTTAGCGCTTTTGGGGGAGATCTTT. Protein sequence: CASSLALLGEIF.

This rearrangement joins TRBV6-5 to TRBJ2-7; D uncertain. The CDR3 covers 14 residues. CDR1 MNHEY and CDR2 SVGAGI come from the germline V gene. V was cut by 2 bases and J by 4 bases, with 12 bases left in between. The CDR3 sequence is CASSYGYPGYEQYF. CDR3 coding DNA: TGTGCCAGCAGTTACGGGTATCCTGGGTACGAGCAGTACTTC.

This clonotype showed up just once. The V gene is TRBV5-1, the J gene TRBJ2-7; D is uncertain. Trimming stripped 4 bases from V and 5 bases from J, with 10 bases between. CDR3 length: 12 residues. Germline CDR1 and CDR2: SGHRS and YFSETQ. The CDR3 DNA is TGCGCCAGCAGCCCAGATTACAACGAGCAGTACTTC. The encoded protein is CASSPDYNEQYF.

The genes are TRBV14 and TRBJ2-5; maybe TRBD2 (6 bases). Trimming took 4 bases from V and 5 from J, leaving 14 bases between them. This CDR3 contains 14 residues. Germline-derived CDR1 and CDR2 are SGHDN and FVKESK. CDR3 in DNA: TGTGCCAGCAGCCTCACGGGGGTCGGGGAGACCCAGTACTTC. This translates into CASSLTGVGETQYF.

The chain couples TRBV7-9 to TRBJ2-7, with D perhaps TRBD2 (6 bases). Germline CDR1 SEHNR, CDR2 FQNEAQ (reference sequence). V gave up 3 bases and J gave up 0 bases, with 9 bases separating them. The CDR3 contains 14 residues. The CDR3: CASSFREDSYEQYF. As DNA, the CDR3 is TGTGCCAGCAGCTTCAGGGAGGACTCCTACGAGCAGTACTTC.